The 8 T cell receptor beta chains below were found in one sample sequenced in a study of shared clonotypes between healthy human individuals. Using immunoSEQ multiplex PCR, the repertoire was profiled, and TCRdb retains in-frame clones only, with some absent. The sample yields about 2.3 million clones, 85% to 95% seen once. Sequencing was performed on naive CD4+ T cells from PBMCs. As to subset: CD45RA+ positively selected. The receptors derive from a man aged 18-30 years in good health. Some clones in this sample may be carry-over from other donors' samples.

This chain joins TRBV11-1 and TRBJ2-5; D call uncertain. The CDR3 spans 13 residues. Trimming shortened V by 8 bases and J by 2 bases, and 12 bases separated the two germline ends. Germline V gene sequence: CDR1 SGHAT, CDR2 FQDESV (reference sequence). This CDR3 is CASSGQAQETQYF. CDR3 in DNA: TGTGCCAGCTCCGGGCAGGCACAAGAGACCCAGTACTTC.

The chain has TRBV2 and TRBJ1-2, with D unclear. The germline V and J ends were trimmed by 4 bases and 8 bases, with 11 bases remaining between them. Germline V gene data show CDR1 as SNHLY and CDR2 as FYNNEI. This CDR3 has 12 residues. Here the CDR3 DNA reads TGTGCCAGCAGTGTTTCTCCGGGAGGCTACACCTTC. Encoded protein: CASSVSPGGYTF. Complete variable domain (other parts from reference TRBV2 and TRBJ1-2): EPEVTQTPSHQVTQMGQEVILRCVPISNHLYFYWYRQILGQKVEFLVSFYNNEISEKSEIFDDQFSVERPDGSNFTLKIRSTKLEDSAMYFCASSVSPGGYTFGSGTRLTVV.

This chain uses TRBV7-6 with TRBJ1-3; maybe TRBD1 (6 bases). Germline CDR1 reads SGHVS; CDR2 reads FNYEAQ. The CDR3 runs to 17 residues. Trimming stripped 5 bases from V and 1 base from J, with 18 bases between. The CDR3 sequence: CASSRGGGAGSGNTIYF. CDR3 nucleotide sequence: TGTGCCAGCAGCCGTGGGGGCGGGGCAGGATCTGGAAACACCATATATTTT.

V and J are TRBV28 and TRBJ1-2, with D uncertain. Germline values: CDR1 MDHEN, CDR2 SYDVKM. The CDR3 is 12 residues long. The germline V and J ends were trimmed by 7 bases and 5 bases, with 11 bases remaining between them. The CDR3 DNA reads as TGTGCCAGCATTTCCAGAGAATATGGCTACACCTTC. Translating it yields CASISREYGYTF.

The chain employs TRBV2 and TRBJ2-1; the match to TRBD2 covers 10 bases. The trim removed 4 bases at V and 4 bases at J, leaving 1 base unmatched. Germline CDR1 and CDR2: SNHLY and FYNNEI. The CDR3 consists of 14 residues. DNA of the CDR3: TGTGCCAGCAGTGCGACTAGCGGGTACAATGAGCAGTTCTTC. Protein: CASSATSGYNEQFF.

The chain employs TRBV7-9 and TRBJ2-3, with D hard to call. CDR1 SEHNR and CDR2 FQNEAQ come from the germline V gene (reference sequence). The CDR3 extends over 15 amino acids. V dropped 5 bases and J dropped 3 bases, with 15 bases sitting between them. The CDR3 sequence: CASSRLPLGTDTQYF. CDR3 sequence (DNA): TGTGCCAGCAGCCGACTCCCTCTTGGTACAGATACGCAGTATTTT.

This chain's CDR3 is CASSADRGSNEKLFF. The CDR3 DNA reads as TGTGCCAGCTCAGCCGACAGGGGGTCTAATGAAAAACTGTTTTTT. This rearrangement joins TRBV18 to TRBJ1-4; 9 nucleotides align to TRBD1. Unmatched junction bases numbered 4, after V lost 5 bases and J lost 3 bases. The CDR3 is 15 residues long. Germline-derived CDR1 and CDR2 are KGHSH and LQKENI.

The V call is TRBV11-2, the J call TRBJ2-1; D gene ambiguous. The V end lost 5 bases, the J end lost 3 bases, and 11 bases lay between the germline ends. CDR3 length: 14 residues. CDR1 and CDR2 from the germline V gene are SGHAT and FQNNGV. CDR3 loop: CASSLSRSYNEQFF. CDR3 DNA: TGTGCCAGCAGCCTCAGCAGGAGCTACAATGAGCAGTTCTTC.